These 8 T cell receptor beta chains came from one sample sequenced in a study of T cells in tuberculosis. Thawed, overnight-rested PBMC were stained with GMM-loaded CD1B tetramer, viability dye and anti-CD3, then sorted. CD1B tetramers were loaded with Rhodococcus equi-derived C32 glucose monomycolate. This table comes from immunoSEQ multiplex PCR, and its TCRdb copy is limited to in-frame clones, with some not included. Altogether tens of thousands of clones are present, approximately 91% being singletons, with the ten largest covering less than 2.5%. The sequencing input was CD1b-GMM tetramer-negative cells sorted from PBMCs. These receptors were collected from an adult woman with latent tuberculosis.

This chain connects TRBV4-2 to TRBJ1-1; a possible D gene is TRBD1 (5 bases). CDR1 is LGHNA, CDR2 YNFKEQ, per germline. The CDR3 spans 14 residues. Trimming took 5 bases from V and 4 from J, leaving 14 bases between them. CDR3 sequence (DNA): TGTGCCAGCAGCTTCGGGGGACGGGGCACTGAAGCTTTCTTT. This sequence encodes CASSFGGRGTEAFF.

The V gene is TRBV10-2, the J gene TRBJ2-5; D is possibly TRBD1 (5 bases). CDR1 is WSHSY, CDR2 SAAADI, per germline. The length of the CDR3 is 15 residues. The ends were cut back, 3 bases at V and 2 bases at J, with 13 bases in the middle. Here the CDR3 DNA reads TGCGCCAGCAGTGACCAGGACACTAAACAAGAGACCCAGTACTTC. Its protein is CASSDQDTKQETQYF.

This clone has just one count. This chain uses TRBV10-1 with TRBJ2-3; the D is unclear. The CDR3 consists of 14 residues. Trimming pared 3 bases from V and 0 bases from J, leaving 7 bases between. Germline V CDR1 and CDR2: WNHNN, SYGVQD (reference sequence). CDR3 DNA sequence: TGCGCCAGCAGTGACGGGTTTAGCACAGATACGCAGTATTTT. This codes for CASSDGFSTDTQYF.

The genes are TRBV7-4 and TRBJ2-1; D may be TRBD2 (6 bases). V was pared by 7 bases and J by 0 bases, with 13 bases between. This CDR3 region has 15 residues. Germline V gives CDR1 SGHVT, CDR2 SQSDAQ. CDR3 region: CASNPGGSSYNEQFF. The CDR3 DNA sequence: TGTGCCAGCAACCCCGGGGGAAGCTCCTACAATGAGCAGTTCTTC.

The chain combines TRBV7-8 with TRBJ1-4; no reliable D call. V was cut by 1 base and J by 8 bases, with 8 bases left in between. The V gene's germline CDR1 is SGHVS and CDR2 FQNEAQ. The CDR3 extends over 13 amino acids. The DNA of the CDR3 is TGTGCCAGCAGCTTAGTACCGGGGGAAAAACTGTTTTTT. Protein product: CASSLVPGEKLFF. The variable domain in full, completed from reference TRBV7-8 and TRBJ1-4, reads GAGVSQSPRYKVAKRGQDVALRCDPISGHVSLFWYQQALGQGPEFLTYFQNEAQLDKSGLPSDRFFAERPEGSVSTLKIQRTQQEDSAVYLCASSLVPGEKLFFGSGTQLSVL.

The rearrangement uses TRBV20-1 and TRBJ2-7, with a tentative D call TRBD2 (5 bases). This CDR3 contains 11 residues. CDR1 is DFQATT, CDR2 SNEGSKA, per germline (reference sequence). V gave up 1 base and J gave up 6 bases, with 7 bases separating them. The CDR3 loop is CSARGGFEQYV. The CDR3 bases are TGCAGTGCTAGAGGAGGGTTCGAGCAGTACGTC.

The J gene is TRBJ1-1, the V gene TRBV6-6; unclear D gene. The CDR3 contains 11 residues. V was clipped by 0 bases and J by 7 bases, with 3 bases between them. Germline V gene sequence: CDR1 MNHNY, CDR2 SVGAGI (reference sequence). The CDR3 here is CASSYSFEAFF. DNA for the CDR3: TGTGCCAGCAGTTACTCCTTTGAAGCTTTCTTT.

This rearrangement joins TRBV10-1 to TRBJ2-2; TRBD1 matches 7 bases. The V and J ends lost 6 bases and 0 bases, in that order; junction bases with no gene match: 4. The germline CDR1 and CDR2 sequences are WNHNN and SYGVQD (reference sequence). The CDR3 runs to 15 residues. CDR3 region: CASSPGTANTGELFF. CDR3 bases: TGCGCCAGCAGCCCCGGGACAGCGAACACCGGGGAGCTGTTTTTT.